This T cell receptor beta chain derives from a study of identical twins. Study results and limitations: Twins' surplus sharing was weaker for beta out-of-frame sequences.

This clonotype was counted a few times. Its antigen is unidentified. V lost 6 bases, J lost 10 bases, and 16 bases lay in between. Germline CDR1 MNHNS, CDR2 SASEGT. The CDR3 has 14 amino acids. Only healthy Caucasians were enrolled as donors. Template switching added a universal primer binding site, and final cDNA carried unique molecular identifiers. TCRdb recomputed calls from the 5' RACE reads with MiXCR, one row per CDR3 protein. The repertoire includes 200,000 to 250,000 distinct CDR3 sequences, 6% to 9% of them detected once, and about 1.9% sits in the top ten. The sample also formed part of further work on yellow fever vaccine responses in identical twins. That investigation notes: It has been reported that, in twins, the vaccine T cell response seemed partly convergent and partly personalized.

The chain couples TRBV6-1 to TRBJ1-6; no firm D call. The sequence was obtained from a woman between 18 and 29 years old in good health. Source material: memory (CD45RO+) T cells sorted from blood. In DNA form, the CDR3 reads TGTGCCAGCAGCCCAACCCCGGGGATCTCACCCCTCCACTTT. Its protein product is CASSPTPGISPLHF.